This T cell receptor (beta chain) was recovered during a study of T cell changes during pregnancy in multiple sclerosis. Measured with immunoSEQ multiplex PCR; TCRdb has only the in-frame clones, and not every one. The sample lists around 110,000 clones, 92% seen once, with 1.5% to 1.7% in the top ten. Looked up from germline, CDR1 is GTSNPN and CDR2 is SVGIG (reference sequence). The V segment lost 3 bases and the J segment 6 bases; nucleotides outside the gene matches: 6. The CDR3 has 14 amino acids. The clonotype originates from a female donor with multiple sclerosis, enrolled in a pregnancy study. The chain employs TRBV30 and TRBJ2-2; 8 nucleotides line up with TRBD2. The specimen comprised peripheral blood, sampled in the third trimester of pregnancy. The CDR3 DNA sequence: TGTGCCTGGAGAAGACCGGGAGGGGCCGGGGAGCTGTTTTTT. Its protein is CAWRRPGGAGELFF.